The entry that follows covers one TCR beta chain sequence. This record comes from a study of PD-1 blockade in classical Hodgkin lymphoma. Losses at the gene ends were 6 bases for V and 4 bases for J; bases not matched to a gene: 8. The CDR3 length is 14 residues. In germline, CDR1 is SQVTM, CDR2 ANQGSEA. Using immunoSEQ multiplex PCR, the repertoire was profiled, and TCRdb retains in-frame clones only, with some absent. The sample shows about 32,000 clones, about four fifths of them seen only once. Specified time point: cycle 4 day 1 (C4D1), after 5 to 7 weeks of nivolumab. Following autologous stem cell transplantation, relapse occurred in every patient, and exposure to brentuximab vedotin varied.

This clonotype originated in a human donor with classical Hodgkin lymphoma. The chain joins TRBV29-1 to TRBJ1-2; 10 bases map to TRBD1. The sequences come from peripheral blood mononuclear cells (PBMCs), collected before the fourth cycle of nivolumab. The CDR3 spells CSVGTGEGVYGYTF. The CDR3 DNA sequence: TGCAGCGTGGGGACAGGGGAGGGGGTCTATGGCTACACCTTC.